Listed below are T cell receptor beta chains from one sample, sequenced in a study of shared clonotypes between healthy human individuals. The table came from immunoSEQ multiplex PCR; TCRdb's copy has only in-frame clones and leaves some out. In the table there are fewer than 1.8 million clones, roughly 98.5% of which are singletons. The material sequenced was naive CD4+ T cells sorted from blood. Every receptor here comes from a man aged 25 to 40 in good health. Each CDR3 is given with its conserved first and last residue. The D gene is left open where the match is weak. Size is omitted from some rows. Given values are once, few, many or a class for expanded clones.

TRBV18	-	TRBD2	TRBJ2-1	TGTGCCAGCTCACCGGGAGGGAACTACAATGAGCAGTTCTTC	CASSPGGNYNEQFF
TRBV6-6	-	-	TRBJ2-7	TGTGCCAGTACCGGGTCCTCCTACGAGCAGTACTTC	CASTGSSYEQYF
TRBV6-4	-	-	TRBJ2-1	TGTGCCAGCAGTGACTCGGTTGAAGGAGCCTACAATGAGCAGTTCTTC	CASSDSVEGAYNEQFF
TRBV9	-	TRBD1	TRBJ1-5	TGTGCCAGCAGCGGATGGGACAGTAATCAGCCCCAGCATTTT	CASSGWDSNQPQHF
TRBV7-9	few	-	TRBJ2-1	TGTGCCAGCAGCTTCCTATATGAGCAGTTCTTC	CASSFLYEQFF
TRBV19	-	TRBD2	TRBJ2-3	TGTGCCAGTAGTGCCAGACTAGCGGGTACGAAAGATACGCAGTATTTT	CASSARLAGTKDTQYF
TRBV28	-	-	TRBJ1-4	TGTGCCAGCAGTTCTGCTGAAAAACTGTTTTTT	CASSSAEKLFF
TRBV27	-	-	TRBJ2-3	TGTGCCAGCAGTGCGAACACAGATACGCAGTATTTT	CASSANTDTQYF
TRBV9	-	TRBD1	TRBJ2-7	TGTGCCAGCAGCGTAGCGGGACAGGTCAACGAGCAGTACTTC	CASSVAGQVNEQYF
TRBV7-2	-	-	TRBJ2-1	TGTGCCAGCAGCTTAGCCATCCCGTTGTACAATGAGCAGTTCTTC	CASSLAIPLYNEQFF
TRBV6-1	-	-	TRBJ2-5	TGTGCCATCAGGCTACAAGAGACCCAGTACTTC	CAIRLQETQYF
TRBV7-6	-	TRBD2	TRBJ2-1	TGTGCCAGCAGCTTAGTTGGCGGGAGACACAATGAGCAGTTCTTC	CASSLVGGRHNEQFF
TRBV5-1	-	-	TRBJ1-5	TGCGCCAGCAGCTTGGGGGATACTACAAATCAGCCCCAGCATTTT	CASSLGDTTNQPQHF
TRBV5-1	-	TRBD2	TRBJ2-1	TGCGCCAGCAGCCCCCCTCTAGCGGGAGCTCCTTATGAGCAGTTCTTC	CASSPPLAGAPYEQFF
TRBV18	-	TRBD2	TRBJ2-5	TGTGCCAGCTCAGCTAGCGGGCAAGAGACCCAGTACTTC	CASSASGQETQYF
TRBV10-3	-	TRBD2	TRBJ2-1	TGTGCCACCTGGACTAGCGGGATATATGAGCAGTTCTTC	CATWTSGIYEQFF
TRBV6-5	-	TRBD1	TRBJ2-7	TGTGCCAGCAGCCAAGACAGGGGGATCCACGAGCAGTACTTC	CASSQDRGIHEQYF
TRBV9	-	TRBD1	TRBJ1-4	TGTGCCAGCAGCGTGACAGGGGAGATTAGTGAAAAACTGTTTTTT	CASSVTGEISEKLFF
TRBV10-2	-	-	TRBJ2-4	TGCGCCAGCACCGAAATGCGGCTCCGGGGGGCCAAAAACATTCAGTACTTC	CASTEMRLRGAKNIQYF
TRBV28	-	-	TRBJ1-1	TGTGCCAGCAGTTTATTAGCGGGAGGAAAAGCTTTCTTT	CASSLLAGGKAFF
TRBV11-2	-	-	TRBJ2-7	TGTGCCAGCAGCTTAACGATCGAGCAGTACTTC	CASSLTIEQYF
TRBV9	-	-	TRBJ2-2	TGTGCCAGCAGCGTAGTGAGCGAATCCGGGGAGCTGTTTTTT	CASSVVSESGELFF
TRBV2	-	-	TRBJ2-7	TGTGCCAGCAGTGAACGTCGGCACAACGAGCAGTACTTC	CASSERRHNEQYF
TRBV7-8	once	-	TRBJ2-2	TGTGCCAGCAGCGAAAGGTCCACCGGGGAGCTGTTTTTT	CASSERSTGELFF
TRBV2	-	-	TRBJ1-3	TGTGCCAGCAGTGTTGGTCAGAGCTCTGGAAACACCATATATTTT	CASSVGQSSGNTIYF
TRBV7-6	-	TRBD2	TRBJ2-7	TGTGCCAGCAGCGCCAGACTAGCGGGACCCATTTCCGAGCAGTACTTC	CASSARLAGPISEQYF
TRBV4-1	-	-	TRBJ2-2	TGCGCCAGCAGCCACCCGACAGGTGGACCCGGGGAGCTGTTTTTT	CASSHPTGGPGELFF